This T cell receptor (beta chain) was sequenced during a study of Graves' ophthalmopathy and Graves' hyperthyroidism. As concerns this clonotype: Its antigen is as yet unknown.

The CDR3 runs 14 residues. V lost 5 bases to trimming and J lost 4 bases, with 14 bases between them. The germline gives CDR1 MGHDK, CDR2 SYGVNS. RNA transcripts yielded amplified TCR beta CDR3 regions. First-round RT-PCR used HTBI primers; second-round multiplex PCR followed. TCRdb ran MiXCR on the multiplex PCR reads and lists one entry per CDR3 protein. The profile covers over a million distinct CDR3 sequences, with roughly 35% appearing a single time and 11% taken by the ten largest. Points from the study as a whole: For separating ophthalmopathy from stable hyperthyroidism, a 13-signature model gave roughly 90% sensitivity and roughly 83% specificity. Blood also held most thyroid clonotypes expanded above 0.001 frequency.

Sequenced input: peripheral blood or thyroid tissue (not recorded which). The gene calls are TRBV25-1 and TRBJ1-1; D not certain. The receptor comes from an adult man with Graves' hyperthyroidism. CDR3 DNA: TGTGCCAGCAGTTTCTCACCGCGGAGCACTGAAGCTTTCTTT. This codes for CASSFSPRSTEAFF.